This T cell receptor beta chain was found in a study of T cell responses to AZD1222 COVID-19 vaccine. The table came from immunoSEQ multiplex PCR; TCRdb's copy has only in-frame clones and leaves some out. The sample yields more than 85,000 clones, just under 95% seen once. The V end lost 7 bases, the J end lost 5 bases, and 11 bases lay between the germline ends. There are 12 residues in the CDR3. The germline gives CDR1 SNHLY, CDR2 FYNNEI. The sequenced sample was peripheral blood, obtained on day 0 of AZD1222 vaccination. This clonotype was obtained from an adult in good health. The rearrangement uses TRBV2 and TRBJ1-1, with D unclear. The CDR3 protein is CASIGSRTEAFF. The CDR3 DNA is TGTGCCAGCATTGGCAGTCGAACTGAAGCTTTCTTT.